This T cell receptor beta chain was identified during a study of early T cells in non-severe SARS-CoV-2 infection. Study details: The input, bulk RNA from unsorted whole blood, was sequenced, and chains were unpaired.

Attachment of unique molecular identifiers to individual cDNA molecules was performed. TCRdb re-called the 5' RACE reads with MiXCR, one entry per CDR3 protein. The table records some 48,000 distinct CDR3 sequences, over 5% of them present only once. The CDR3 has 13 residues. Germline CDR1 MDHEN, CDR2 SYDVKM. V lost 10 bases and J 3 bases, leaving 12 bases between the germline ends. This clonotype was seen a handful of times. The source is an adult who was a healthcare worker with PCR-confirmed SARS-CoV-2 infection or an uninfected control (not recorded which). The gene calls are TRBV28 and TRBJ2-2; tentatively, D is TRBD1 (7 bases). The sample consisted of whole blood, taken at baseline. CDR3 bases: TGTGCCATCGCGGGACAGTACACCGGGGAGCTGTTTTTT. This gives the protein CAIAGQYTGELFF.